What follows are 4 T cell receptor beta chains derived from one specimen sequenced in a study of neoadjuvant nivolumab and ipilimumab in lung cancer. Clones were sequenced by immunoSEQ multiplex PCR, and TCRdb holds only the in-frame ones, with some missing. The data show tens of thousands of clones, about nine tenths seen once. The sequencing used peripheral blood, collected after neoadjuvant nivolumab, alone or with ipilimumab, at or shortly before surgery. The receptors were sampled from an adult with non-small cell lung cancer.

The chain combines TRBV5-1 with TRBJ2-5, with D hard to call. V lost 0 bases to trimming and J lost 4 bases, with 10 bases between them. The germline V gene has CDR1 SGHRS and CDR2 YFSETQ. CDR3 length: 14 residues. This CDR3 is CASSLASTRETQYF. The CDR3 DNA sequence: TGCGCCAGCAGCTTGGCCTCAACAAGAGAGACCCAGTACTTC. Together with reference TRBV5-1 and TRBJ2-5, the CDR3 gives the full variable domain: KAGVTQTPRYLIKTRGQQVTLSCSPISGHRSVSWYQQTPGQGLQFLFEYFSETQRNKGNFPGRFSGRQFSNSRSEMNVSTLELGDSALYLCASSLASTRETQYFGPGTRLLVL.

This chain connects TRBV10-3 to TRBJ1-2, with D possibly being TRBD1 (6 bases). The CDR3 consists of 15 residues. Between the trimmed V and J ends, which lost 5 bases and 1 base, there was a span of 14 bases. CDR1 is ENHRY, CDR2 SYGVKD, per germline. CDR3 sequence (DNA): TGTGCCATCAGTTCCTCCGGGACAAGTAACTATGGCTACACCTTC. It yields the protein CAISSSGTSNYGYTF.

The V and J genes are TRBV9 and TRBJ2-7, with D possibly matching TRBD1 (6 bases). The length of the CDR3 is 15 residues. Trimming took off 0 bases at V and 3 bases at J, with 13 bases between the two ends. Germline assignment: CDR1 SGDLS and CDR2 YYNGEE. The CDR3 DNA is TGTGCCAGCAGCGTAGCGGGGACATCGAACTACGAGCAGTACTTC. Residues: CASSVAGTSNYEQYF.

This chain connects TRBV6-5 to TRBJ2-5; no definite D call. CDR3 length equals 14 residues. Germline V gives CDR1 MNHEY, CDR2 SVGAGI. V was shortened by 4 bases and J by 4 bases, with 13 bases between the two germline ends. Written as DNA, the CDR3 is TGTGCCAGCAGTTTCTCAGTGGGTTCAGAGACCCAGTACTTC. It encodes CASSFSVGSETQYF.